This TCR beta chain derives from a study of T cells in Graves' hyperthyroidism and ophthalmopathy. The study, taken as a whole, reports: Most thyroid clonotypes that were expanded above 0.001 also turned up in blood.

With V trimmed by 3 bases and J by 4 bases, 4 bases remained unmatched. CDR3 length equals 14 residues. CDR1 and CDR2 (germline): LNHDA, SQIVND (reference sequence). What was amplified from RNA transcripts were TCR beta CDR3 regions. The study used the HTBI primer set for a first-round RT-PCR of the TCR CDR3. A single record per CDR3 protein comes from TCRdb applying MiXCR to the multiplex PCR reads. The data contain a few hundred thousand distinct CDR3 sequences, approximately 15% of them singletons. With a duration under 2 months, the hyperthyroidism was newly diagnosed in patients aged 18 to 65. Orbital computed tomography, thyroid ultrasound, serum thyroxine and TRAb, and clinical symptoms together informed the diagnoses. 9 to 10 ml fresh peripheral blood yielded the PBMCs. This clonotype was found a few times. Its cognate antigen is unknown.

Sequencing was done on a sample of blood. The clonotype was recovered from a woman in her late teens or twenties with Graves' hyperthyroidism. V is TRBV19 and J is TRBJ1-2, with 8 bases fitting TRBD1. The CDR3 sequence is CASSMGTGSYGYTF. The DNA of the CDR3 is TGTGCCAGTAGTATGGGGACAGGATCCTATGGCTACACCTTC.